The clone carrying this TCR beta chain was detected a few times. The single heparinised draw taken from each donor contained approximately 120 mL of blood on average. Sorting that relied on CD45RO/CCR7/CD25/CD127/CD95/CD27 yielded CD4+ naive, central memory, regulatory and stem cell-like memory cells. This record comes from a study of beta chain features in type 1 diabetes. V was cut by 10 bases and J by 3 bases, with 13 bases left in between. Germline lookup yields CDR1 MNHEY and CDR2 SVGAGI. This CDR3 has 13 amino acids. Since all of the isolated RNA was reverse transcribed, expressed TCRB transcripts were what got sequenced. Naive, central memory and regulatory T cell samples produced a mean of approximately 3.9 million reads. TCRdb's table, derived via immunoSEQ multiplex PCR, lists solely in-frame clones and lacks some. The sample lists 130,000 to 150,000 clones, around 9.3% seen once, with around 1.4% in the top ten.

The TCR comes from a man aged 18 to 29 in good health. V usage is TRBV6-5 and J usage is TRBJ2-1; tentatively, D is TRBD2 (6 bases). Sequencing input: naive CD4+ T cells from blood. Here the CDR3 DNA reads TGTGCCACCCATGGCGGGGACTACAATGAGCAGTTCTTC. It yields the protein CATHGGDYNEQFF.